Listed below are T cell receptor beta chains from one sample, sequenced in a study of CD8 T cells in ankylosing spondylitis. TCRdb fed the 5' RACE reads into MiXCR, producing one record per CDR3 protein. The table has around 340,000 distinct CDR3 sequences, 20% to 25% seen once. Sequences were obtained from blood, either unsorted or a sorted T cell fraction (not recorded which). The receptors shown here come from a male donor with ankylosing spondylitis or in good health (not recorded which). Each CDR3 is given with its conserved first and last residue.

CDR3: CSAPEGTGLSTDTQYF
V: TRBV20-1
J: TRBJ2-3

CDR3: CASPTPGRCTDTQYF
V: TRBV25-1
J: TRBJ2-3

CDR3: CASSPSGVVPDTQYF
V: TRBV12-3/TRBV12-4
J: TRBJ2-3

CDR3: CASTQGGGPYNEQFF
V: TRBV9
J: TRBJ2-1

CDR3: CSARDVAGGYNEQFF
V: TRBV20-1
J: TRBJ2-1

CDR3: CASSSEGQETQYF
V: TRBV18
J: TRBJ2-5

CDR3: CASSQHSGGFTGELFF
V: TRBV2
J: TRBJ2-2

CDR3: CASSTTDRESGYTF
V: TRBV12-3/TRBV12-4
J: TRBJ1-2

CDR3: CASSSTALLNTDTQYF
V: TRBV7-9
J: TRBJ2-3

CDR3: CASTPDGSGSSPLHF
V: TRBV27
J: TRBJ1-6

CDR3: CASSQGGNTIYF
V: TRBV4-1
J: TRBJ1-3

CDR3: CASSQTTSESSYNEQFF
V: TRBV4-2
J: TRBJ2-1

CDR3: CSANAGGVSYNEQFF
V: TRBV20-1
J: TRBJ2-1

CDR3: CASSLTPAEQFF
V: TRBV7-9
J: TRBJ2-1

CDR3: CASSFTGVTDTQYF
V: TRBV28
J: TRBJ2-3

CDR3: CASSQSPSLTDTQYF
V: TRBV7-9
J: TRBJ2-3

CDR3: CAISEGGGRIPTGELFF
V: TRBV10-3
J: TRBJ2-2

CDR3: CASRSQGWGTDTQYF
V: TRBV12-3/TRBV12-4
J: TRBJ2-3

CDR3: CASSYSPGESPLHF
V: TRBV6-5
J: TRBJ1-6

CDR3: CASSFRGQENIQYF
V: TRBV12-3/TRBV12-4
J: TRBJ2-4

CDR3: CATGQYNEQFF
V: TRBV24-1
J: TRBJ2-1

CDR3: CASSEVRDRGFHEQYF
V: TRBV10-2
J: TRBJ2-7

CDR3: CASSARGGGRLTYNEQFF
V: TRBV9
J: TRBJ2-1

CDR3: CASSPRVGGAYEQYF
V: TRBV27
J: TRBJ2-7

CDR3: CASSPPGQGRFF
V: TRBV12-3/TRBV12-4
J: TRBJ2-1

CDR3: CASRSGGDEQFF
V: TRBV12-3/TRBV12-4
J: TRBJ2-1

CDR3: CASSLGGTDLDTQYF
V: TRBV7-8
J: TRBJ2-3

CDR3: CASSTLAGEIDTQYF
V: TRBV7-6
J: TRBJ2-3

CDR3: CASSEGGGTEAFF
V: TRBV6-4
J: TRBJ1-1

CDR3: CASSLTSGGANEQFF
V: TRBV12-3/TRBV12-4
J: TRBJ2-1

CDR3: CASSDSASTDTQYF
V: TRBV6-5
J: TRBJ2-3

CDR3: CASSEVKATQYF
V: TRBV2
J: TRBJ2-3

CDR3: CASSPGTGRGSYEQYF
V: TRBV14
J: TRBJ2-7